This T cell receptor beta chain was documented in a study of T cell repertoires in cytomegalovirus infection. Study-level points and caveats: It was HLA-C-restricted CMV-specific TCR beta clonotypes that dominated the response ex vivo. Summed public TCR beta family frequency identified CMV carriers bearing the relevant HLA.

This clonotype was picked up a small number of times. Its specificity is not known. The germline V gene has CDR1 SQVTM and CDR2 ANQGSEA. V was shortened by 4 bases and J by 3 bases, with 7 bases between the two germline ends. The CDR3 sequence is 12 residues long. Each CDR3 protein is one row after TCRdb ran MiXCR on the reads. The sample consists of approximately 250,000 distinct CDR3 sequences, 5% to 8.5% of them appearing once. The receptor comes from a human donor in good health (CMV status not recorded). Some clones in this sample may be carry-over from other donors' samples. The V call is TRBV29-1, the J call TRBJ2-1, with D hard to call. Sequencing input: PBMCs. The CDR3 region has the DNA TGCAGCGTTGGCAGAGACTACAATGAGCAGTTCTTC. The encoded protein is CSVGRDYNEQFF.